The 21 T cell receptor beta chains presented below share a single source sample, sequenced in a study of blood T cell repertoires in COVID-19. Some clones are missing from TCRdb's copy, which holds only in-frame ones; the method was immunoSEQ multiplex PCR. The sample includes some 250,000 clones, 75% to 90% seen only once; the top ten take 2.2%. The sample was peripheral blood. These receptors were obtained from a man aged 25-45 years who had recovered from COVID-19.

This clone was seen only once. The rearrangement joins TRBV7-9 to TRBJ1-1; D is perhaps TRBD1 (5 bases). CDR3 length: 16 amino acids. Looked up from germline, CDR1 is SEHNR and CDR2 is FQNEAQ (reference sequence). Trimming removed 5 bases from V and 3 bases from J, with 19 bases in between. CDR3 in amino acids: CASSLEPFGRDTEAFF. For the CDR3, the DNA is TGTGCCAGCAGCCTAGAGCCCTTTGGCAGGGACACTGAAGCTTTCTTT.

J is TRBJ2-1 and V is TRBV11-2; 8 bases match TRBD2. Per germline, CDR1 SGHAT and CDR2 FQNNGV. V lost 0 bases to trimming and J lost 7 bases; unmatched junction nucleotides: 5. The CDR3 contains 15 residues. This CDR3 reads CASSLEAGDKNEQFF. The CDR3 DNA is TGTGCCAGCAGCTTAGAAGCGGGGGACAAGAATGAGCAGTTCTTC.

This CDR3 reads CASSSVGDYSLYGYTF. The CDR3 coding sequence is TGTGCCAGCAGCTCGGTAGGGGATTACTCCCTCTATGGCTACACCTTC. The chain recombines TRBV7-9 with TRBJ1-2, with D perhaps matching TRBD1 (5 bases). The length of the CDR3 is 16 residues. The germline V and J ends were trimmed by 4 bases and 4 bases, with 19 bases remaining between them. Germline V lookup: CDR1 SEHNR, CDR2 FQNEAQ (reference sequence).

This clone has only a few counts. The chain employs TRBV9 and TRBJ1-6; a possible D gene is TRBD1 (5 bases). Germline V lookup: CDR1 SGDLS, CDR2 YYNGEE. The germline V and J ends were trimmed by 2 bases and 8 bases, with 17 bases remaining between them. The CDR3 runs to 16 residues. The CDR3, as DNA: TGTGCCAGCAGCGTCAAACAGGTTCATCCGTATTCACCCCTCCACTTT. As protein: CASSVKQVHPYSPLHF.

The chain couples TRBV4-1 to TRBJ2-2; D possibly corresponds to TRBD1 (6 bases). Germline V gives CDR1 MGHRA, CDR2 YSYEKL. The V end was cut by 3 bases, the J end by 4 bases, with 9 bases between. The CDR3 contains 14 residues. The CDR3 loop is CASSQDSFTGELFF. Here the CDR3 DNA reads TGCGCCAGCAGCCAGGACAGCTTCACCGGGGAGCTGTTTTTT.

The rearrangement links TRBV11-3 to TRBJ1-6; D remains unclear. Trimming removed 4 bases at V and 0 bases at J, with 4 bases between. Germline CDR1 is SGHNT and CDR2 is YENEEA. This CDR3 comprises 14 residues. CDR3 amino acids: CASSWSSYNSPLHF. CDR3 in DNA: TGTGCCAGCAGCTGGAGCTCCTATAATTCACCCCTCCACTTT. The entire variable domain, with the rest obtained from reference TRBV11-3 and TRBJ1-6, is as follows: EAGVVQSPRYKIIEKKQPVAFWCNPISGHNTLYWYLQNLGQGPELLIRYENEEAVDDSQLPKDRFSAERLKGVDSTLKIQPAELGDSAVYLCASSWSSYNSPLHFGNGTRLTVT.

This clone was picked up many times. This chain links TRBV11-2 with TRBJ2-7; no clear D gene. The CDR3 has 16 residues. V gave up 0 bases and J gave up 2 bases, with 14 bases separating them. The germline gives CDR1 SGHAT, CDR2 FQNNGV. The CDR3 DNA sequence: TGTGCCAGCAGCTTAGACCTCAGCGATGGAGCCTACGAGCAGTACTTC. Encoded protein: CASSLDLSDGAYEQYF. Supplemented by reference TRBV11-2 and TRBJ2-7, the full variable domain reads EAGVAQSPRYKIIEKRQSVAFWCNPISGHATLYWYQQILGQGPKLLIQFQNNGVVDDSQLPKDRFSAERLKGVDSTLKIQPAKLEDSAVYLCASSLDLSDGAYEQYFGPGTRLTVT.

This chain links TRBV7-9 with TRBJ2-5; TRBD1 aligns across 12 bases. From germline, CDR1 is SEHNR and CDR2 FQNEAQ (reference sequence). The CDR3 has 15 residues. Trimming took 4 bases from V and 5 from J; bases not matched to a gene: 5. The CDR3 DNA reads as TGTGCCAGCAGCTCACCGGGACAGGGGGCGGAGACCCAGTACTTC. Translating it yields CASSSPGQGAETQYF.

The chain recombines TRBV5-1 with TRBJ2-7; 9 nucleotides match TRBD1. The CDR3 totals 15 residues. The J segment lost 3 bases and the V segment lost 4 bases, leaving 8 bases of the junction unmatched. From germline, CDR1 is SGHRS and CDR2 YFSETQ. The CDR3 DNA is TGCGCCAGCAGCCACGGGACAGGGACGTTCTACGAGCAGTACTTC. This translates into CASSHGTGTFYEQYF.

The table lists this clone with a few counts. The rearrangement links TRBV7-9 to TRBJ1-1; TRBD1 might be the D (6 bases). From germline, CDR1 is SEHNR and CDR2 FQNEAQ (reference sequence). CDR3 length: 14 residues. V was cut by 4 bases and J by 6 bases, with 15 bases left in between. The CDR3 bases are TGTGCCAGCAGCTCCCAAACAGGGATCCCTGAAGCTTTCTTT. It codes for CASSSQTGIPEAFF.

This sequence joins TRBV4-1 and TRBJ1-2, with D unclear. From germline, CDR1 is MGHRA and CDR2 YSYEKL. This CDR3 contains 16 residues. V was pared by 2 bases and J by 9 bases, with 22 bases between. CDR3 region: CASSQILRLTSLSYTF. The CDR3 nucleotides are TGCGCCAGCAGCCAAATCTTACGACTGACGAGCTTGAGCTACACCTTC.

The chain recombines TRBV4-2 with TRBJ2-7; 8 bases match TRBD1. There are 16 residues in the CDR3. The V and J ends lost 4 bases and 0 bases, in that order; junction bases with no gene match: 8. Germline V lookup: CDR1 LGHNA, CDR2 YNFKEQ. This chain's CDR3 is CASSPIGTGHSYEQYF. The CDR3 region has the DNA TGTGCCAGCAGCCCGATAGGGACAGGCCACTCCTACGAGCAGTACTTC.

The chain couples TRBV24-1 to TRBJ2-3, with TRBD2 matching 14 bases. This CDR3 is built from 14 residues. The V gene's germline CDR1 is KGHDR and CDR2 SFDVKD. With 10 bases clipped from V and 6 bases from J, the junction kept 5 bases outside the gene matches. The CDR3 protein is CATSWTSGGDTQYF. The CDR3 DNA is TGTGCCACTTCCTGGACTAGCGGGGGGGATACGCAGTATTTT.

The V call is TRBV10-3, the J call TRBJ2-1; 7 bases agree with TRBD1. CDR1 and CDR2 from the germline V gene are ENHRY and SYGVKD. Trimming removed 8 bases from V and 6 bases from J; junction bases left unmatched: 7. The CDR3 has 13 residues. CDR3 coding DNA: TGTGCCATCCGGGACAGCGGTTCCAATGAGCAGTTCTTC. Translation: CAIRDSGSNEQFF.

This clone was seen more than once but under ten times. This chain connects TRBV6-2 or TRBV6-3 to TRBJ2-3; tentatively, D is TRBD2 (6 bases). Looked up from germline, CDR1 is MNHEY and CDR2 is SVGEGT. The CDR3 loop spans 17 amino acids. Trimming stripped 4 bases from V and 0 bases from J, with 17 bases between. The chain's CDR3 is CASSSTKEGSSTDTQYF. The CDR3 nucleotides read TGTGCCAGCAGTTCAACAAAGGAGGGTTCCAGCACAGATACGCAGTATTTT.

The V call is TRBV10-1, the J call TRBJ1-3; D unresolved. The ends were cut back, 0 bases at V and 4 bases at J, with 4 bases in the middle. The CDR3 loop spans 13 amino acids. Germline V gene sequence: CDR1 WNHNN, CDR2 SYGVQD (reference sequence). This CDR3 is CASSESGGNTIYF. As DNA, the CDR3 is TGCGCCAGCAGTGAGTCCGGGGGAAACACCATATATTTT.

The genes are TRBV4-3 and TRBJ2-2; 7 bases are shared with TRBD1. After removal of 5 bases from V and 5 bases from J, the junction contained 2 bases not matched to a gene. This CDR3 comprises 13 residues. Per the germline V gene, CDR1 is LGHNA and CDR2 is YSLEER. The chain's CDR3 is CASSTQGTGELFF. CDR3 coding DNA: TGCGCCAGCAGCACACAGGGGACCGGGGAGCTGTTTTTT.

This clone was recorded only once. The rearrangement joins TRBV4-2 to TRBJ1-1; 7 nucleotides align to TRBD1. Germline lookup yields CDR1 LGHNA and CDR2 YNFKEQ. With 1 base clipped from V and 8 bases from J, the junction kept 4 bases outside the gene matches. This CDR3 has 13 amino acids. CDR3 amino acids: CASSQARDREAFF. CDR3 in DNA: TGTGCCAGCAGCCAAGCCCGGGACAGAGAAGCTTTCTTT.

The J gene is TRBJ2-7, the V gene TRBV27; D is possibly TRBD2 (7 bases). Germline CDR1 and CDR2: MNHEY and SMNVEV (reference sequence). This CDR3 region has 16 residues. Trimming took 5 bases from V and 0 from J, leaving 17 bases between them. DNA for the CDR3: TGTGCCAGCAGTGGGATAGGGGGGGCAAACTCCTACGAGCAGTACTTC. Translating gives CASSGIGGANSYEQYF.

The chain couples TRBV5-6 to TRBJ2-2, with TRBD2 as a possible D gene (5 bases). This CDR3 has 16 residues. Germline V gene sequence: CDR1 SGHDT, CDR2 YYEEEE. Trimming left V 4 bases short and J 3 bases short, with 16 bases between. CDR3 coding DNA: TGTGCCAGCAGCCCCATCGAGGGCACCCACACCGGGGAGCTGTTTTTT. Encoded protein: CASSPIEGTHTGELFF.

This clone was seen at least ten times. V usage is TRBV5-1 and J usage is TRBJ1-5, with D perhaps TRBD1 (5 bases). Germline CDR1 reads SGHRS; CDR2 reads YFSETQ. The CDR3 is 18 residues long. V was clipped by 7 bases and J by 0 bases, with 23 bases between them. This chain's CDR3 is CASGATRRRGYSNQPQHF. The CDR3 DNA sequence: TGCGCCAGCGGAGCCACGCGCCGGAGGGGATATAGCAATCAGCCCCAGCATTTT.